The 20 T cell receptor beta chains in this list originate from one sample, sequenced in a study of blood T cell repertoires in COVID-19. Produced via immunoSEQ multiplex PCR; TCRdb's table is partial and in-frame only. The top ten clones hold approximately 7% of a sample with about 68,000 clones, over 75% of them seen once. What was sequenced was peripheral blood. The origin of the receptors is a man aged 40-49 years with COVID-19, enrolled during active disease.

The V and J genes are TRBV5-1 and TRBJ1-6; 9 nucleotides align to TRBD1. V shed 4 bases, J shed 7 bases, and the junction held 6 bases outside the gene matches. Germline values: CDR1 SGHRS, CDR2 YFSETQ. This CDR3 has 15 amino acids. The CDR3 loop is CASSQRTGVNSPLHF. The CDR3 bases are TGCGCCAGCAGCCAGAGGACAGGGGTAAATTCACCCCTCCACTTT.

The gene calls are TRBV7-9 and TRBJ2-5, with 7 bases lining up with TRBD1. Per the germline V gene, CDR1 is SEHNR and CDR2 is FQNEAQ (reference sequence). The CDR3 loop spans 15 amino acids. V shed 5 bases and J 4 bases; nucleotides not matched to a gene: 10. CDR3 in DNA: TGTGCCAGCAGCGTAAACAGGGGTGGAGGAGAGACCCAGTACTTC. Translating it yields CASSVNRGGGETQYF.

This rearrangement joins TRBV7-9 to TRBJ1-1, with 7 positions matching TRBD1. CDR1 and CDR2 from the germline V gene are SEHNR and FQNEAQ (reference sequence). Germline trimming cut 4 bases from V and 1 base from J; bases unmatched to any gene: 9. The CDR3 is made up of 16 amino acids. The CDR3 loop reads CASSSLGGTANTEAFF. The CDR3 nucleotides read TGTGCCAGCAGCTCCCTTGGGGGGACAGCGAACACTGAAGCTTTCTTT.

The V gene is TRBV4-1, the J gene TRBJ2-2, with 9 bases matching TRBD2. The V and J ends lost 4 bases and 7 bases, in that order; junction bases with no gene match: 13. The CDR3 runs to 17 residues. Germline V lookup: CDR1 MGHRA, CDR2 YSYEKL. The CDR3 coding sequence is TGCGCCAGCAGCCCCCTAGCGGGGCGGCTCGCGGGCGGGGAGCTGTTTTTT. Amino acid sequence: CASSPLAGRLAGGELFF.

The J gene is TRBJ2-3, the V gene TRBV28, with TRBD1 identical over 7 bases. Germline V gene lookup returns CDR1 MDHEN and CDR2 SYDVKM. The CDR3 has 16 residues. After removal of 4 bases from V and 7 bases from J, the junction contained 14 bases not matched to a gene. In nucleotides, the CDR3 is TGTGCCAGCAGTTCAAACAGGGGTAGTTCACAAAATACGCAGTATTTT. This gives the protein CASSSNRGSSQNTQYF.

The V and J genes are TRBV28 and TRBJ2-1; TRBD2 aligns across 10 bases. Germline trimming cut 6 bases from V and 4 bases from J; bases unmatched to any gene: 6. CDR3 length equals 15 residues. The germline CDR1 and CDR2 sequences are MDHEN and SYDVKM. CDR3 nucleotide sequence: TGTGCCAGCAGCACCGGGACTAGCGTATACAATGAGCAGTTCTTC. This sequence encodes CASSTGTSVYNEQFF.

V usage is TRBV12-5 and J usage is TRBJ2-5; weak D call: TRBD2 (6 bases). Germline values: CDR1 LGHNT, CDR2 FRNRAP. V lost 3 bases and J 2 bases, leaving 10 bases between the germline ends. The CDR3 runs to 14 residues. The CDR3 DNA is TGTGCTAGTGGTTTTAAGGCGGGGCAAGAGACCCAGTACTTC. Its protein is CASGFKAGQETQYF.

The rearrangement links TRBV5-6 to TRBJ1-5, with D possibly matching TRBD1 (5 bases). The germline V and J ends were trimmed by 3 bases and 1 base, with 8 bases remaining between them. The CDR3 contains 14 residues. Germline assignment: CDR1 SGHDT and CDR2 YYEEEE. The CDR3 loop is CASSWRGSNQPQHF. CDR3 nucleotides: TGTGCCAGCAGCTGGAGGGGAAGCAATCAGCCCCAGCATTTT.

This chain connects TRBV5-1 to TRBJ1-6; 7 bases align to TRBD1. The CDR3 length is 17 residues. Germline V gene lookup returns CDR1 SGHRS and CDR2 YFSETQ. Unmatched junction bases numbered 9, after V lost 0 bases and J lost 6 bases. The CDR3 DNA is TGCGCCAGCAGCTTGGATGGGCCAGGGGGAGCTAATTCACCCCTCCACTTT. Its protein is CASSLDGPGGANSPLHF. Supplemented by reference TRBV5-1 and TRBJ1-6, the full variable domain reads KAGVTQTPRYLIKTRGQQVTLSCSPISGHRSVSWYQQTPGQGLQFLFEYFSETQRNKGNFPGRFSGRQFSNSRSEMNVSTLELGDSALYLCASSLDGPGGANSPLHFGNGTRLTVT.

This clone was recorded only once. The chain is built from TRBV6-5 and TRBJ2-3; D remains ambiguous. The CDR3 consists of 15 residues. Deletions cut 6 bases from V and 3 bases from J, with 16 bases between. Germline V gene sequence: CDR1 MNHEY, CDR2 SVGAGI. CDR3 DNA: TGTGCCAGCAGACCTGGCGGCCCTCTAACAGATACGCAGTATTTT. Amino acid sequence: CASRPGGPLTDTQYF.

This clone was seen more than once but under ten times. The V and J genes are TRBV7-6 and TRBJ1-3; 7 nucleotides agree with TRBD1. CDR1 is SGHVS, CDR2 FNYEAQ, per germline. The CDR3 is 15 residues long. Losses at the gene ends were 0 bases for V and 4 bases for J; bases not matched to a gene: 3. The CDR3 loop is CASSLAAGGGNTIYF. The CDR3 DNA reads TGTGCCAGCAGCTTAGCAGCAGGGGGAGGAAACACCATATATTTT.

The CDR3 protein is CASSLELAEPNNEQFF. The CDR3 nucleotides are TGCGCCAGCAGCTTGGAATTGGCGGAACCCAACAATGAGCAGTTCTTC. The gene calls are TRBV5-1 and TRBJ2-1; D is unresolved. V lost 0 bases and J 5 bases, leaving 15 bases between the germline ends. The CDR3 runs to 16 residues. CDR1 SGHRS and CDR2 YFSETQ come from the germline V gene. Drawing the rest from reference TRBV5-1 and TRBJ2-1, the complete variable domain is KAGVTQTPRYLIKTRGQQVTLSCSPISGHRSVSWYQQTPGQGLQFLFEYFSETQRNKGNFPGRFSGRQFSNSRSEMNVSTLELGDSALYLCASSLELAEPNNEQFFGPGTRLTVL.

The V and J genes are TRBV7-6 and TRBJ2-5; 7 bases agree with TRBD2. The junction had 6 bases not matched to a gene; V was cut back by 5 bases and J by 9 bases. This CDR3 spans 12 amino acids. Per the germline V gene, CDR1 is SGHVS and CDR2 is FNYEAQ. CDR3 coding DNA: TGTGCCAGCAGCCTTGGGACTACGGCCCAGTACTTC. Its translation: CASSLGTTAQYF.

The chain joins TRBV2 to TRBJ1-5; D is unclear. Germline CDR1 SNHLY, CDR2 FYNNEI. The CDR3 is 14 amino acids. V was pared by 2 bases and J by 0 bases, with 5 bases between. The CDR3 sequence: CASSEIHSNQPQHF. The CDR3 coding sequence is TGTGCCAGCAGTGAAATTCATAGCAATCAGCCCCAGCATTTT.

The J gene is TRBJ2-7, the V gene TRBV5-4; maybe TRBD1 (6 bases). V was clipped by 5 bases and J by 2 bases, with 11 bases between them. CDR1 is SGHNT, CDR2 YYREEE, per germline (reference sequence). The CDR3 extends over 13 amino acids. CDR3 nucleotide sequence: TGTGCCAGCAGTAGGGACACAACCTACGAGCAGTACTTC. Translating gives CASSRDTTYEQYF.

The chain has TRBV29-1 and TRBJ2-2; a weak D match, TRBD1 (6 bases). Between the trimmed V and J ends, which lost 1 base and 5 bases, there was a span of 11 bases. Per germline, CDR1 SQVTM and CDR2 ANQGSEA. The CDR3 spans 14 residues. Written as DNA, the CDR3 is TGCAGCGTTGAAGTTGGGCAGGGGACCGGGGAGCTGTTTTTT. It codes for CSVEVGQGTGELFF.

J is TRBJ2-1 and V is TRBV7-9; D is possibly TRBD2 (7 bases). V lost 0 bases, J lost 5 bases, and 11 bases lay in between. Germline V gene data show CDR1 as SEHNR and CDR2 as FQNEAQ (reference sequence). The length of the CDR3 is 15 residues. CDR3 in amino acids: CASSLAGGPDNEQFF. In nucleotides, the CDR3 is TGTGCCAGCAGCTTAGCCGGGGGGCCGGACAATGAGCAGTTCTTC.

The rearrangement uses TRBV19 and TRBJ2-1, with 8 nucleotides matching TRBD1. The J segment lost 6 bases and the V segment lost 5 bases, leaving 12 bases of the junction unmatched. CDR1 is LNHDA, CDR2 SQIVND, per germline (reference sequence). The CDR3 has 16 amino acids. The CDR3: CASSPPLQGAINEQFF. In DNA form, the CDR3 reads TGTGCCAGTAGTCCTCCACTCCAGGGGGCAATCAATGAGCAGTTCTTC.

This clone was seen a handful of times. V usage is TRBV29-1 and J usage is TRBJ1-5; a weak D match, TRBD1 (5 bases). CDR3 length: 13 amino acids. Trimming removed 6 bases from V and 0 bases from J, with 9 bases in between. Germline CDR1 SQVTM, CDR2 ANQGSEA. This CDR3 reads CSVQAYSNQPQHF. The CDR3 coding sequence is TGCAGCGTACAGGCTTATAGCAATCAGCCCCAGCATTTT.

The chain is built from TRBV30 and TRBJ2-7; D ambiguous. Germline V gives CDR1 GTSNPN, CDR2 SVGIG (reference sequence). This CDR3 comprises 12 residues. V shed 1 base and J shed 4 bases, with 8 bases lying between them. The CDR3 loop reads CAWSAQSYEQYF. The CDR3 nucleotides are TGTGCCTGGAGTGCCCAGTCATACGAGCAGTACTTC.